Shown below are 25 T cell receptor beta chains from a single sample sequenced in a study of T cells in Graves' hyperthyroidism and ophthalmopathy. RNA transcripts yielded amplified TCR beta CDR3 regions. When the TCR CDR3 underwent first-round RT-PCR, the HTBI primer set was used. Each CDR3 protein gets one entry after TCRdb re-called the multiplex PCR reads with MiXCR. Of around 240,000 distinct CDR3 sequences listed, roughly 14% are singletons. Sequencing input: blood. These receptors were obtained from a woman aged 40 to 50 with Graves' hyperthyroidism that later progressed to Graves' ophthalmopathy.

This clonotype was observed a handful of times. The V and J genes are TRBV4-1 and TRBJ2-1; D may be TRBD2 (5 bases). CDR1 and CDR2 from the germline V gene are MGHRA and YSYEKL. Deletions cut 6 bases from V and 3 bases from J, with 18 bases between. This CDR3 is 16 amino acids long. This CDR3 is CASSIGLLRSYNEQFF. In DNA form, the CDR3 reads TGCGCCAGCAGTATCGGACTTTTACGCAGCTACAATGAGCAGTTCTTC.

This clonotype was recorded at least ten times. V and J are TRBV20-1 and TRBJ2-2, with 10 bases aligning to TRBD1. V gave up 5 bases and J gave up 4 bases; unmatched junction bases: 7. The CDR3 consists of 15 residues. Germline V gene data show CDR1 as DFQATT and CDR2 as SNEGSKA (reference sequence). The CDR3 sequence is CSAGDRGQGTGELFF. CDR3 nucleotides: TGCAGTGCTGGTGACAGGGGGCAAGGCACCGGGGAGCTGTTTTTT.

This clonotype was counted many times. The rearrangement links TRBV18 to TRBJ2-3; D is ambiguous. The CDR3 runs 14 residues. CDR1 is KGHSH and CDR2 is LQKENI in the germline V gene. V was pared by 5 bases and J by 1 base, with 10 bases between. CDR3 loop: CASSDKLGTDTQYF. CDR3 nucleotide sequence: TGTGCCAGCTCAGATAAGCTAGGCACAGATACGCAGTATTTT.

This clonotype was seen at least ten times. J is TRBJ2-1 and V is TRBV28; 15 nucleotides line up with TRBD2. The V gene's germline CDR1 is MDHEN and CDR2 SYDVKM. The CDR3 extends over 19 amino acids. V was pared by 3 bases and J by 8 bases, with 14 bases of the junction left unmatched. Written as DNA, the CDR3 is TGTGCCAGCAGTTTTGGGGAAAGAACCGGGACTAGCGGGAGGTATGAGCAGTTCTTC. Translated: CASSFGERTGTSGRYEQFF.

With respect to this clonotype: A read error is possible here, since a much larger clone lies one base away. This rearrangement joins TRBV9 to TRBJ2-2, with D possibly being TRBD2 (5 bases). CDR3 length: 17 amino acids. Germline V lookup: CDR1 SGDLS, CDR2 YYNGEE. The DNA of the CDR3 is TGTGCCAGCAGCGTAAATTCTAAACAAGTTAACACCGGGGAGCTGCTTTTT. It translates to CASSVNSKQVNTGELLF.

This clonotype was counted many times. As DNA, the CDR3 is TGTGCCAGCAGCCTGACAGGGAATGGAAATCAGCCCCAGCATTTT. It yields the protein CASSLTGNGNQPQHF. This chain uses TRBV12-3 or TRBV12-4 with TRBJ1-5; 7 bases agree with TRBD1. The CDR3 is 15 residues long. V was clipped by 6 bases and J by 4 bases; unmatched bases: 9.

This clonotype was observed a handful of times. Possible read error: a much larger clone is one base away. This chain links TRBV11-2 with TRBJ2-5, with 10 bases that match TRBD2. Trimming took 5 bases from V and 5 from J; bases not matched to a gene: 11. The CDR3 length is 16 residues. The germline gives CDR1 SGHAT, CDR2 FQNNGV. The DNA for the CDR3 is TGTGCCAGCAGCCCACGGACTAGCGGATTCGGGGAGACCCAGTACTTC. This codes for CASSPRTSGFGETQYF.

This clonotype was recorded at least ten times. This chain connects TRBV5-6 to TRBJ2-1; weak D call: TRBD1 (6 bases). Germline V gene sequence: CDR1 SGHDT, CDR2 YYEEEE. This CDR3 has 16 amino acids. V shed 0 bases and J shed 4 bases, with 14 bases lying between them. In DNA, the CDR3 is TGTGCCAGCAGCTTGGCATTGACAGGCAAATACAATGAGCAGTTCTTC. This codes for CASSLALTGKYNEQFF.

This clonotype has at least ten counts. The chain has TRBV28 and TRBJ2-7, with D maybe TRBD1 (5 bases). Germline V CDR1 and CDR2: MDHEN, SYDVKM. Trimming shortened V by 2 bases and J by 2 bases, and 16 bases separated the two germline ends. The CDR3 sequence is 16 residues long. CDR3 in amino acids: CASSLVPWGSAYEQYF. The DNA for the CDR3 is TGTGCCAGCAGTTTAGTTCCGTGGGGCTCAGCCTACGAGCAGTACTTC.

Many counts were recorded for this clonotype. This chain uses TRBV4-1 with TRBJ2-3, with D perhaps matching TRBD1 (6 bases). V gave up 1 base and J gave up 2 bases, with 13 bases separating them. Germline CDR1 MGHRA, CDR2 YSYEKL. This CDR3 spans 16 amino acids. Here the CDR3 reads CASSQVPAGATDTQYF. The CDR3 nucleotides are TGCGCCAGCAGCCAAGTGCCGGCAGGGGCCACAGATACGCAGTATTTT.

A remark on this clonotype: This may arise from a read error, as a much more abundant clone is one base away. The rearrangement links TRBV10-3 to TRBJ2-3; 13 nucleotides agree with TRBD2. CDR1 is ENHRY, CDR2 SYGVKD, per germline. The CDR3 is made up of 16 amino acids. The CDR3 nucleotides are TGTGCCGTCAGTGTAGGACTAGCGGGAGCGCCAGATACGCAGTATTTT. Translation: CAVSVGLAGAPDTQYF.

This clonotype was counted ten times or more. Being one base from a much bigger clone, this may be a read error. V usage is TRBV12-3 or TRBV12-4 and J usage is TRBJ2-3; 13 bases align to TRBD2. The CDR3 is made up of 17 amino acids. Trimming removed 5 bases from V and 5 bases from J; junction bases left unmatched: 10. CDR3 amino acids: CASSHRLAGGTKDTQYF. CDR3 DNA: TGTGCCAGCAGTCATCGACTAGCGGGAGGTACAAAAGATACGCAGTATTTT.

Many counts were recorded for this clonotype. This chain joins TRBV3-1 and TRBJ2-7; 9 nucleotides agree with TRBD2. This CDR3 is 15 amino acids long. Per germline, CDR1 LGHDT and CDR2 YNNKEL (reference sequence). V lost 0 bases, J lost 6 bases, and 6 bases stayed unmatched. DNA for the CDR3: TGTGCCAGCAGCCAAGATTATAGCGGGAGCGGCGAGCAGTACTTC. This codes for CASSQDYSGSGEQYF.

This clonotype occurred a few times. The rearrangement uses TRBV5-5 and TRBJ1-4; D may be TRBD1 (6 bases). The V end lost 5 bases, the J end lost 8 bases, and 19 bases lay between the germline ends. The CDR3 is made up of 15 amino acids. Germline CDR1 is SGHKS and CDR2 is YYEKEE (reference sequence). This CDR3 reads CASSPGGGGEEKLFF. The CDR3 bases are TGTGCCAGCAGTCCTGGAGGAGGGGGAGAAGAAAAACTGTTTTTT.

This clonotype was detected a few times. V and J are TRBV6-5 and TRBJ2-7, with 8 bases that match TRBD1. The CDR3 length is 16 residues. From germline, CDR1 is MNHEY and CDR2 SVGAGI. The V and J ends lost 5 bases and 4 bases, in that order; junction bases with no gene match: 13. The CDR3 loop reads CASSTPINRGAYEQYF. The CDR3 DNA reads as TGTGCCAGCAGTACCCCGATTAACAGGGGGGCGTACGAGCAGTACTTC.

The chain carries TRBV11-2 and TRBJ2-1; 11 bases match TRBD2. CDR3 length: 14 residues. In germline, CDR1 is SGHAT, CDR2 FQNNGV. J was trimmed by 10 bases and V by 3 bases; bases with no gene match: 5. CDR3 bases: TGTGCCAGCAGCTTGGCTAGCGGGAGGTGGGAGCAGTTCTTC. Protein product: CASSLASGRWEQFF.

This clonotype appeared many times. The genes are TRBV11-2 and TRBJ1-1, with D uncertain. Per the germline V gene, CDR1 is SGHAT and CDR2 is FQNNGV. Trimming pared 10 bases from V and 0 bases from J, leaving 12 bases between. The CDR3 is made up of 13 amino acids. The CDR3 region is CANSQGLNTEAFF. In DNA, the CDR3 is TGTGCCAACTCCCAAGGGTTGAACACTGAAGCTTTCTTT.

Concerning this clonotype itself: This may come from a read error, since a much larger clone is one base off. V is TRBV5-1 and J is TRBJ2-1; D might be TRBD2 (5 bases). The better agreement between TRBJ2-7 and the DNA end casts doubt on the J call. The CDR3 contains 14 residues. Germline V gene lookup returns CDR1 SGHRS and CDR2 YFSETQ. The CDR3 DNA is TGCGCCAGCACGGCACTAGAGGGATTCAATGAGCAGTACTTC. Protein product: CASTALEGFNEQYF.

There are a few counts of this clonotype. V gene TRBV28 combines with J gene TRBJ1-2; 9 nucleotides align to TRBD1. J gave up 8 bases and V 8 bases, and 12 bases lay outside the gene matches. The CDR3 sequence is 14 residues long. Germline V gene lookup returns CDR1 MDHEN and CDR2 SYDVKM. CDR3 in DNA: TGTGCCAGCGGTGGGACAGGGAGAGCGCGCGGCTACACCTTC. This codes for CASGGTGRARGYTF.

This clonotype turned up a few times. The V gene is TRBV15, the J gene TRBJ2-2, with 7 nucleotides matching TRBD2. This CDR3 is 15 amino acids long. Germline trimming cut 0 bases from V and 9 bases from J; bases unmatched to any gene: 7. Per the germline V gene, CDR1 is LNHNV and CDR2 is YYDKDF (reference sequence). CDR3 nucleotides: TGTGCCACCAGCAGAGATCAGGCGGGAGTACGGGAGCTGTTTTTT. Residues: CATSRDQAGVRELFF.

This clonotype was recorded at least ten times. This sequence joins TRBV14 and TRBJ1-4, with D unclear. The CDR3 sequence is 14 residues long. The germline V gene encodes CDR1 SGHDN and CDR2 FVKESK. Trimming removed 6 bases from V and 2 bases from J, with 10 bases in between. The CDR3: CASSRTRTNEKLFF. CDR3 sequence (DNA): TGTGCCAGCAGTCGGACTAGGACTAATGAAAAACTGTTTTTT.

This clonotype was picked up many times. The chain has TRBV6-1 and TRBJ2-7; a weak D match, TRBD2 (5 bases). Germline V gives CDR1 MNHNS, CDR2 SASEGT. This CDR3 has 14 amino acids. Deletions cut 5 bases from V and 6 bases from J, with 17 bases between. The CDR3 bases are TGTGCCAGCAGTCTGATCGAGGGTAGCGCCGAGCAGTACTTC. Protein sequence: CASSLIEGSAEQYF.

This clonotype was seen repeatedly, ten times or more. The chain links TRBV12-3 or TRBV12-4 to TRBJ1-2; a weak D match, TRBD1 (5 bases). Trimming left V 8 bases short and J 8 bases short, with 21 bases between. The CDR3 covers 14 residues. The CDR3 reads CASGAGTSVRGYTF. The CDR3 DNA reads as TGTGCCAGCGGAGCCGGGACGTCGGTGCGGGGCTACACCTTC.

The rearrangement uses TRBV19 and TRBJ2-5; 12 bases fit TRBD2. The CDR3 is 14 amino acids. Trimming took 3 bases from V and 4 from J; bases not matched to a gene: 0. Per the germline V gene, CDR1 is LNHDA and CDR2 is SQIVND (reference sequence). For the CDR3, the DNA is TGTGCCAGTAGTATGGGACTAGCGGGAGAGACCCAGTACTTC. This codes for CASSMGLAGETQYF.

Ten or more counts support this clonotype. The CDR3: CASSPGGGRARELFF. CDR3 nucleotide sequence: TGTGCCAGTAGTCCCGGTGGCGGGAGGGCCCGGGAGCTGTTTTTT. V is TRBV19 and J is TRBJ2-2; TRBD2 aligns across 9 bases. Germline V lookup: CDR1 LNHDA, CDR2 SQIVND (reference sequence). This CDR3 comprises 15 residues. Germline trimming cut 5 bases from V and 9 bases from J; bases unmatched to any gene: 10.